The following is a T cell receptor beta chain sequence with its context. Per germline, CDR1 SGHTA and CDR2 FQGNSA. The V end lost 5 bases, the J end lost 7 bases, and 20 bases lay between the germline ends. The CDR3 is 15 residues long. The sample is drawn from a study of blood T cell repertoires in COVID-19. In the source study's methods: Reference gene primer amplification gave nucleated cell count estimates. Profiled with immunoSEQ multiplex PCR; TCRdb holds only in-frame clones, not every one. The V and J calls and clone size come from that table; D and trimming were worked out from the DNA. The data show about 45,000 clones, 75% to 80% seen once.

V and J are TRBV7-2 and TRBJ1-1; perhaps TRBD1 as D (5 bases). This receptor was identified in a woman aged 70-85 years with acute or convalescent COVID-19. Sequencing used peripheral blood. CDR3 sequence (DNA): TGTGCCAGCAGCGACCATAGGGGAGGGCGTTTTGAAGCTTTCTTT. It translates to CASSDHRGGRFEAFF.